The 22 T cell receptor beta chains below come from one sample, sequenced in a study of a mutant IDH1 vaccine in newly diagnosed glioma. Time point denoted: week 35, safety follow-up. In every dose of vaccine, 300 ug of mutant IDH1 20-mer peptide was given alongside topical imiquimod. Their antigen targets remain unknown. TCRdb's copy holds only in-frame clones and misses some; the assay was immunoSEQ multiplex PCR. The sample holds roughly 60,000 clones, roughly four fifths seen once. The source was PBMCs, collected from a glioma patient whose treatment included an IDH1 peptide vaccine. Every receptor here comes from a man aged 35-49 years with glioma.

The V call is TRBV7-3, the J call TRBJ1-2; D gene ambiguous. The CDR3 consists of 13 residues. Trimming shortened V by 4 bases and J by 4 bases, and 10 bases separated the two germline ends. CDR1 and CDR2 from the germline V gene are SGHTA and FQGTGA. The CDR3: CASSSDGTYGYTF. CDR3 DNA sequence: TGTGCCAGCAGCTCGGACGGAACCTATGGCTACACCTTC.

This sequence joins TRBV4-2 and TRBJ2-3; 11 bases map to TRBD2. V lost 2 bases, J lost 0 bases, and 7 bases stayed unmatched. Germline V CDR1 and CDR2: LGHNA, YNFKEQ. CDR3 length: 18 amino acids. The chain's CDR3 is CASSQLTSGTSSTDTQYF. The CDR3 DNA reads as TGTGCCAGCAGCCAATTGACTAGCGGGACCTCTAGCACAGATACGCAGTATTTT.

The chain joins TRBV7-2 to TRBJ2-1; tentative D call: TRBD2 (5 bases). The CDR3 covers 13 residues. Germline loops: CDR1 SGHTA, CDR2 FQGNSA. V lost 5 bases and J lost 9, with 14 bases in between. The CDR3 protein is CASSTRQSGEQFF. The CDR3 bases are TGTGCCAGCAGCACCCGCCAGAGCGGTGAGCAGTTCTTC.

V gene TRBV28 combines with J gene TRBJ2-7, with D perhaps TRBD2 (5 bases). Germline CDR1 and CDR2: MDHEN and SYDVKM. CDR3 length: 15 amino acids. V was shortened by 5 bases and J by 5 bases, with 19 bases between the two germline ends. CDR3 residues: CASSLPGRGFHEQYF. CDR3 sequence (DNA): TGTGCCAGCAGTCTACCCGGACGAGGGTTCCACGAGCAGTACTTC.

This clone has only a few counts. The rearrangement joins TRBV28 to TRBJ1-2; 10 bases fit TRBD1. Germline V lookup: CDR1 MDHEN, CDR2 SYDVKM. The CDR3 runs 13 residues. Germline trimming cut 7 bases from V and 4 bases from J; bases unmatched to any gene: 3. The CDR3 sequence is CASKWDRGYGYTF. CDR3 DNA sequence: TGTGCCAGCAAGTGGGACAGGGGCTATGGCTACACCTTC.

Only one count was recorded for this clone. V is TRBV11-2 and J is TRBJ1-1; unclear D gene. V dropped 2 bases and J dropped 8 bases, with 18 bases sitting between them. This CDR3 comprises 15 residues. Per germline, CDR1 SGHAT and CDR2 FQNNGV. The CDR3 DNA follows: TGTGCCAGCAGCTTATTCCAGGCCCAGGCTTACGAAGCTTTCTTT. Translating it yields CASSLFQAQAYEAFF.

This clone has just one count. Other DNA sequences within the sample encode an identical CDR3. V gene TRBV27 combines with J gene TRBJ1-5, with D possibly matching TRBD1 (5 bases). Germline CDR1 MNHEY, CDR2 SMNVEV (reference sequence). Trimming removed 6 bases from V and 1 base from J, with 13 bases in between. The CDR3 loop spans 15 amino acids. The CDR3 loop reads CASSPGGGSNQPQHF. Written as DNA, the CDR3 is TGTGCCAGCAGCCCCGGGGGGGGGAGCAATCAGCCCCAGCATTTT.

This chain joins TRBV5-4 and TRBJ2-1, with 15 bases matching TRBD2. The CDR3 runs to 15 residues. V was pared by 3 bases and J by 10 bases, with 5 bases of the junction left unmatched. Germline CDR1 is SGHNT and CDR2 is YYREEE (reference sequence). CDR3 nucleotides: TGTGCCAGCAGCTGGACTAGCGGGGGGGCTAGGGAGCAGTTCTTC. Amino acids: CASSWTSGGAREQFF.

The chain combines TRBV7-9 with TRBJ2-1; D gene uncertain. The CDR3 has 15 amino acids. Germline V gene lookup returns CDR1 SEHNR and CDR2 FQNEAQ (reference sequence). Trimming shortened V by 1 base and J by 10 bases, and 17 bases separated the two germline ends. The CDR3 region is CASSLVGGPAREQFF. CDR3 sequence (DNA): TGTGCCAGCAGCTTAGTAGGTGGCCCGGCTAGGGAGCAGTTCTTC.

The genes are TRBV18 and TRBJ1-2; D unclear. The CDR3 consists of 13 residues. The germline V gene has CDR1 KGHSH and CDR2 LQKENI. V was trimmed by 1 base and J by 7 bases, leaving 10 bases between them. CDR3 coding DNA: TGTGCCAGCTCACCACGTAGAGGTACTGGCTACACCTTC. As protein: CASSPRRGTGYTF.

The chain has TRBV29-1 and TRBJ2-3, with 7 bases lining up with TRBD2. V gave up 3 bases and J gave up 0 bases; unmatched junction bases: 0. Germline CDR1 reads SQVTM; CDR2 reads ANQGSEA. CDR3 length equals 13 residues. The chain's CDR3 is CSVERGSTDTQYF. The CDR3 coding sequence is TGCAGCGTTGAGCGGGGGAGCACAGATACGCAGTATTTT.

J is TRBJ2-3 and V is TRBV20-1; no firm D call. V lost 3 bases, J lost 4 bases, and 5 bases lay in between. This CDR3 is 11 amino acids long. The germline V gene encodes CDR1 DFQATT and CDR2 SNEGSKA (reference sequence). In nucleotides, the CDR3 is TGCAGTGCTAGTGGCCCAGATACGCAGTATTTT. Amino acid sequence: CSASGPDTQYF.

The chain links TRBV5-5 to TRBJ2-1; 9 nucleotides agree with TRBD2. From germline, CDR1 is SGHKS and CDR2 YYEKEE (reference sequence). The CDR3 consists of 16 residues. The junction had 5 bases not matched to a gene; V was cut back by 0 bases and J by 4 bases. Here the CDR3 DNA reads TGTGCCAGCAGCTTGGGAGGGCTAGCGGGGTACAATGAGCAGTTCTTC. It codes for CASSLGGLAGYNEQFF.

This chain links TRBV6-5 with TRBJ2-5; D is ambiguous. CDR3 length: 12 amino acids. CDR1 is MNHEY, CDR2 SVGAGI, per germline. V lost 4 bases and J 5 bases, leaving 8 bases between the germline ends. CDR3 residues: CASSWTGETQYF. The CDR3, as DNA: TGTGCCAGCAGTTGGACGGGTGAGACCCAGTACTTC.

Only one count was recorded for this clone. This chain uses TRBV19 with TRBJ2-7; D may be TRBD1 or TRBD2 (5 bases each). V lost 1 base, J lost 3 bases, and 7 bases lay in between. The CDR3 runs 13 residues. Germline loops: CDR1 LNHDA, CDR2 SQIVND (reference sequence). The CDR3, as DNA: TGTGCCAGTAGTATAGGGGGGTACTACGAGCAGTACTTC. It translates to CASSIGGYYEQYF.

CDR3 in DNA: TGTGCCAGCAGCGTAGGGGTGAAGAGCTCTGGAAACACCATATATTTT. Translation: CASSVGVKSSGNTIYF. The chain is built from TRBV9 and TRBJ1-3; D not resolved. The CDR3 covers 16 residues. Deletions cut 0 bases from V and 0 bases from J, with 10 bases between. Germline lookup yields CDR1 SGDLS and CDR2 YYNGEE.

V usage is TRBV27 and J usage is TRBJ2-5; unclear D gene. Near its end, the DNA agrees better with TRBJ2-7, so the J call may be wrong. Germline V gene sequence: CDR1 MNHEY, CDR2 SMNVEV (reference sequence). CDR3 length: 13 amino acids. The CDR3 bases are TGTGCCAGCAGTCCGCGAGGTAGATACGAGCAGTACTTC. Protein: CASSPRGRYEQYF.

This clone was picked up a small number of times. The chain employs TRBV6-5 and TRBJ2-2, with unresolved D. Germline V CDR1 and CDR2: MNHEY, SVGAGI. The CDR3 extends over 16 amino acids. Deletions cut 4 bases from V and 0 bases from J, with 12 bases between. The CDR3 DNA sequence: TGTGCCAGCAGTTCCGGATTTACAGCGAACACCGGGGAGCTGTTTTTT. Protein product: CASSSGFTANTGELFF.

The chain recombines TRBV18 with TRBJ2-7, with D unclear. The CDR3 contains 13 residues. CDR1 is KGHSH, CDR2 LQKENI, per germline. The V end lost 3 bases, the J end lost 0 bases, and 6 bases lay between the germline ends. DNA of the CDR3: TGTGCCAGCTCACCGGTAGGCTCCTACGAGCAGTACTTC. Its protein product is CASSPVGSYEQYF.

In DNA, the CDR3 is TGTGCCAGCAGCCCGATCTACGAGCAGTACTTC. Its translation is CASSPIYEQYF. The chain uses TRBV7-4 and TRBJ2-7, with D unresolved. V dropped 5 bases and J dropped 3 bases, with 5 bases sitting between them. The length of the CDR3 is 11 residues. Germline CDR1 reads SGHVT; CDR2 reads SQSDAQ.

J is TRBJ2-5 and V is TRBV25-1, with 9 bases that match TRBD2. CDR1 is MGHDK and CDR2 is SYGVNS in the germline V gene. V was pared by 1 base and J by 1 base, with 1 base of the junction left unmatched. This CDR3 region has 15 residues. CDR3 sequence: CASSEWRGGQETQYF. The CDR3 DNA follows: TGTGCCAGCAGTGAATGGCGGGGGGGCCAAGAGACCCAGTACTTC.

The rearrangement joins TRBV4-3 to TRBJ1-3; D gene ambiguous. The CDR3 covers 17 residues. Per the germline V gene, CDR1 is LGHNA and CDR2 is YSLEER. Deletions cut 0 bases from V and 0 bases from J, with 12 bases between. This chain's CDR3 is CASSQERYADSGNTIYF. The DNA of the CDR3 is TGCGCCAGCAGCCAAGAAAGGTACGCCGACTCTGGAAACACCATATATTTT.